Listed below are T cell receptor beta chains from one sample, sequenced in a study of neurological immune-mediated disorders. TCRdb reanalysed the 5' RACE reads using MiXCR and keeps one entry per CDR3 protein. The sample comprises under 90,000 distinct CDR3 sequences, roughly 10% of which are singletons, and 8.5% to 10% rests with the top ten. Material: PBMCs. The receptors derive from a man aged 25-40 years in good health. Both conserved end residues are part of each CDR3. A D gene is named only where the DNA matches it firmly. Clone size is stated in some rows and not others, as once, few, many or a class when expanded.

TRBJ1-4 | many | . | TRBV9 | TGTGCCAGCAGCGTCAGTAATGAAAAACTGTTTTTT | CASSVSNEKLFF
TRBJ2-3 | many | TRBD2 | TRBV5-1 | TGCGCCAGCAGCTCCACTTCGACTAGCGGGAGCCAGAGCCCCAGGGATACGCAGTATTTT | CASSSTSTSGSQSPRDTQYF
TRBJ2-3 | many | TRBD2 | TRBV7-2 | TGTGCCAGCAGCTTTCTCCTGGCGGGAGGGTGGGGTGGCACAGATACGCAGTATTTT | CASSFLLAGGWGGTDTQYF
TRBJ2-1 | many | TRBD2 | TRBV5-1 | TGCGCCAGCAGCTTGAAACTAGCGGGAGACAATGAGCAGTTCTTC | CASSLKLAGDNEQFF
TRBJ2-7 | many | . | TRBV6-2/TRBV6-3 | TGTGCCAGCGCCACCTACGAGCAGTACTTC | CASATYEQYF
TRBJ2-1 | many | TRBD2 | TRBV5-1 | TGCGCCAGCAGCTTTAGCGGGAGCATCCCCAATGAGCAGTTCTTC | CASSFSGSIPNEQFF
TRBJ1-2 | many | . | TRBV5-1 | TGCGCCAGCAGCTCGCCGGGTAGCTATGGCTACACCTTC | CASSSPGSYGYTF
TRBJ2-3 | many | . | TRBV5-1 | TGCGCCAGCAGCTTTATATCCTCGGCAGATCGAAGCACAGATACGCAGTATTTT | CASSFISSADRSTDTQYF
TRBJ2-7 | few | TRBD2 | TRBV28 | TGTGCCAGCAGTGCACCGGGACTAGCGTTAAACTACGAGCAGTACTTC | CASSAPGLALNYEQYF
TRBJ2-1 | many | TRBD2 | TRBV29-1 | TGCAGCTTTACTTCCGGGACTAGCGGGAGCGGCGAGCAGTTCTTC | CSFTSGTSGSGEQFF
TRBJ2-1 | many | TRBD2 | TRBV3-1 | TGTGCCAGCAGCCGACTAGCAGTCTACAATGAGCAGTTCTTC | CASSRLAVYNEQFF
TRBJ2-7 | many | . | TRBV29-1 | TGCAGCGTTGCCACAGGGTCGATGAACGAGCAGTACTTC | CSVATGSMNEQYF
TRBJ2-6 | many | TRBD1 | TRBV18 | TGTGCCAGCTCACCGGGACAGGGTAAATCTGGGGCCAACGTCCTGACTTTC | CASSPGQGKSGANVLTF
TRBJ2-5 | few | . | TRBV4-2 | TGTGCCAGCAGCCCCAAAGGGGCTAGTGGTTTGGAGACCCAGTACTTC | CASSPKGASGLETQYF
TRBJ1-1 | . | TRBD1 | TRBV29-1 | TGCAGCGTAGTGGGACAGGGGGGAAGGACTGAAGCTATCTTT | CSVVGQGGRTEAIF
TRBJ2-1 | many | TRBD1 | TRBV5-5 | TGTGCCAGCAGCTATGACAGGGTATACAATGAGCAGTTCTTC | CASSYDRVYNEQFF
TRBJ1-6 | many | . | TRBV27 | TGTGCCAGCAGTTTTCTTATGGGGGGGGCGCTTAATTCACCCCTCCACTTT | CASSFLMGGALNSPLHF
TRBJ2-1 | . | . | TRBV5-1 | TGCGCCAGCAGCTTGGGTCCGGGGGGCCTATACAATGAGCAGTTCTTC | CASSLGPGGLYNEQFF
TRBJ2-1 | many | TRBD2 | TRBV20-1 | TGCAGTGCTAAGGGACTAGCGGGAGACGACAATGAGCAGTTCTTC | CSAKGLAGDDNEQFF
TRBJ2-5 | many | . | TRBV29-1 | TGCAGCGTTGAGGTTGAAGCGGAGACCCAGTACTTC | CSVEVEAETQYF
TRBJ2-7 | . | . | TRBV20-1 | TGCAGTGCTACCCGAAACTACGAGCAGTACTTC | CSATRNYEQYF
TRBJ2-7 | few | TRBD1 | TRBV28 | TGTGCCAGCAGTCCAACGACCACAGGGGGCCTGTCCTACGAGCAGTACTTC | CASSPTTTGGLSYEQYF
TRBJ2-7 | many | . | TRBV5-5 | TGTGCCAGCAGCTTGGGTCAGGTTAGATTCGACGAGCAGTACTTC | CASSLGQVRFDEQYF
TRBJ2-5 | many | TRBD2 | TRBV15 | TGTGCCACCAGCAGAGAGCCTAGCGGGGGTCAAGAGACCCAGTACTTC | CATSREPSGGQETQYF
TRBJ1-4 | many | . | TRBV29-1 | TGCAGCGTTGGAGATGTAATCGACGAAAAACTGTTTTTT | CSVGDVIDEKLFF
TRBJ2-1 | many | TRBD2 | TRBV6-5 | TGTGCCAGCAGGGGGACTACCAATGAGCAGTTCTTC | CASRGTTNEQFF
TRBJ2-3 | . | TRBD2 | TRBV25-1 | TGTGCCAGCAGTGACCCTAGCGGTTATTCTAGCACAGATACGCAGTATTTT | CASSDPSGYSSTDTQYF
TRBJ1-6 | medium-sized | . | TRBV20-1 | TGCAGTGCTAGAGATCTTGGAGGAAATTCACCCCTCCACTTT | CSARDLGGNSPLHF
TRBJ2-5 | many | . | TRBV12-3/TRBV12-4 | TGTGCCAGCATTGATACAGGGCTTCAAGAGACCCAGTACTTC | CASIDTGLQETQYF
TRBJ2-6 | many | TRBD2 | TRBV29-1 | TGCAGCGTTGCGGTGGGGCAGGGAGGGGTCTCTGGGGCCAACGTCCTGACTTTC | CSVAVGQGGVSGANVLTF
TRBJ2-3 | many | . | TRBV5-1 | TGCGCCAGCCGGCCCGGGGACCTAAACACAGATACGCAGTATTTT | CASRPGDLNTDTQYF
TRBJ1-2 | . | . | TRBV7-9 | TGTGCCAGCAGCCGAACCCAGGGACTGGATGGCTACACCTTC | CASSRTQGLDGYTF
TRBJ2-7 | many | TRBD1 | TRBV5-1 | TGCGCCAGCAGCAAACGGACAGGGGGCTACGAGCAGTACTTC | CASSKRTGGYEQYF
TRBJ2-1 | many | TRBD1 | TRBV28 | TGTGCCAGCAGCCGGACAGGGTTCTACAATGAGCAGTTCTTC | CASSRTGFYNEQFF
TRBJ2-6 | many | . | TRBV7-3 | TGTGCCAGCAGCTTAGAGGCAGTCTCTGGGGCCAACGTCCTGACTTTC | CASSLEAVSGANVLTF
TRBJ2-1 | many | TRBD1 | TRBV3-1 | TGTGCCAGCAGGGGGACAGGGGGCCAGCAGTTCTTC | CASRGTGGQQFF
TRBJ2-3 | many | . | TRBV5-1 | TGCGCCAGCAGCCTAGGGACGGGGCAAGAGACAGATACGCAGTATTTT | CASSLGTGQETDTQYF
TRBJ2-1 | many | . | TRBV29-1 | TGCAGCGTGCAGGTTTCCTACAATGAGCAGTTCTTC | CSVQVSYNEQFF
TRBJ2-7 | many | . | TRBV27 | TGTGCCAGCAGTTTATCGGAGATAAGCTACGAGCAGTACTTC | CASSLSEISYEQYF